This paragraph covers one T cell receptor (beta chain) sequence. Its antigen is unidentified. The sample is drawn from a study of identical twins. Study-level points and caveats: Modelling underestimated the level of out-of-frame TCR alpha sharing observed in monozygotic twins. Researchers reported weaker excess twin sharing in beta out-of-frame sequences.

No donor was unhealthy or non-Caucasian. Template switching supplied a universal primer site; unique molecular identifiers were carried on the cDNA. From the 5' RACE reads, TCRdb called clonotypes with MiXCR, one entry per CDR3 protein. The table includes under 300,000 distinct CDR3 sequences, over 12% detected once. Germline-derived CDR1 and CDR2 are MNHNY and SVGAGI (reference sequence). V was cut by 2 bases and J by 6 bases, with 8 bases left in between. The CDR3 length is 13 residues. This clonotype originated in a woman under 30 in good health. V is TRBV6-6 and J is TRBJ2-1; D is perhaps TRBD1 (5 bases). The source material was memory (CD45RO+) T cells sorted from blood. The chain's CDR3 is CASSYAGINEQFF. The CDR3, as DNA: TGTGCCAGCAGTTACGCAGGGATCAATGAGCAGTTCTTC.